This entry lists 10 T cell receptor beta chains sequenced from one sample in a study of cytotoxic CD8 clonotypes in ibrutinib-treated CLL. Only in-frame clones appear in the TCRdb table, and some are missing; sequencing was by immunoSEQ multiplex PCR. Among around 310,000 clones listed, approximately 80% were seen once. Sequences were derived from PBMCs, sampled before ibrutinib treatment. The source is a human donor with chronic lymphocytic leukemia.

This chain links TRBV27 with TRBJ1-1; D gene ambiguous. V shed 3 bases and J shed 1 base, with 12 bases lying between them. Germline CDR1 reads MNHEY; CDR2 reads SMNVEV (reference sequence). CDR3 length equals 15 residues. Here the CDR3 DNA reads TGTGCCAGCAGTTTTGGGGTCCGGGGGAACACTGAAGCTTTCTTT. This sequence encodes CASSFGVRGNTEAFF.

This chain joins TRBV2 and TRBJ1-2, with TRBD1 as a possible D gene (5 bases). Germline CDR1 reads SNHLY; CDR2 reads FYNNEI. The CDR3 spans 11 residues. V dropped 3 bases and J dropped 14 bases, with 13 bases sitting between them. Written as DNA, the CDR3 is TGTGCCAGCAGTGACCTGGGACGTGCAACCTTC. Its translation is CASSDLGRATF.

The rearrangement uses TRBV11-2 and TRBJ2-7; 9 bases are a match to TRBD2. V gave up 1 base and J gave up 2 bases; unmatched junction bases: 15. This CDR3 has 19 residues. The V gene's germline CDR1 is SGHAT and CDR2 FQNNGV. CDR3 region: CASSLVGSMAGGLPYEQYF. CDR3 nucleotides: TGTGCCAGCAGCTTAGTAGGAAGCATGGCGGGAGGGCTTCCCTACGAGCAGTACTTC.

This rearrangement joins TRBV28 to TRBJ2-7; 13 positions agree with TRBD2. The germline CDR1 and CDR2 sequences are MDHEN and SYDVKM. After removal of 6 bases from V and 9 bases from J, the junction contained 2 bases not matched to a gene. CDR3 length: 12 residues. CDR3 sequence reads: CASSRLAGGQYF. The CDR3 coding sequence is TGTGCCAGCAGCCGACTAGCGGGAGGGCAGTACTTC.

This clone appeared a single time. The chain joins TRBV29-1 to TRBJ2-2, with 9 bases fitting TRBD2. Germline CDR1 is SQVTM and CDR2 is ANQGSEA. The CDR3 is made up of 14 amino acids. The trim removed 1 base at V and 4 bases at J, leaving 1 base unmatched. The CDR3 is CSVEASGITGELFF. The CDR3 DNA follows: TGCAGCGTTGAAGCTAGCGGGATCACCGGGGAGCTGTTTTTT.

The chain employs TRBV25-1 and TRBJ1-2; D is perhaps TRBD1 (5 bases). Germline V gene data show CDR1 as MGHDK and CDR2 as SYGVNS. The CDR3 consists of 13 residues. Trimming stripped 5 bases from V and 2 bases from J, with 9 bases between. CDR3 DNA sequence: TGTGCCAGCAGTCGACAGAAGAACTATGGCTACACCTTC. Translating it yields CASSRQKNYGYTF.

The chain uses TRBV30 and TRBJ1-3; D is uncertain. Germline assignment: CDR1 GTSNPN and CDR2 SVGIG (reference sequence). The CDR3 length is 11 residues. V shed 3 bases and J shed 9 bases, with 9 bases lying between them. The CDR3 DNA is TGTGCCTGGAGCCCAGCCTCCACCATATATTTT. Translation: CAWSPASTIYF.

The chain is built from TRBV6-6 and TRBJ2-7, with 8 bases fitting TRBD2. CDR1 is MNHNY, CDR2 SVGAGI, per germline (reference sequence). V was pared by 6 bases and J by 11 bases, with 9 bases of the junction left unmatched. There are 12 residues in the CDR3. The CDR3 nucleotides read TGTGCCAGCAGAAAAGCGGGAGAGGGGGAGTACTTC. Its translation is CASRKAGEGEYF.

The CDR3 region is CASSHRGAISYNEQFF. CDR3 coding DNA: TGTGCCAGCAGCCACCGAGGGGCAATTTCCTACAATGAGCAGTTCTTC. The chain has TRBV14 and TRBJ2-1; TRBD1 or TRBD2 may be the D gene (5 bases each). CDR1 is SGHDN and CDR2 is FVKESK in the germline V gene. V lost 3 bases to trimming and J lost 1 base, with 13 bases between them. The CDR3 has 16 residues.

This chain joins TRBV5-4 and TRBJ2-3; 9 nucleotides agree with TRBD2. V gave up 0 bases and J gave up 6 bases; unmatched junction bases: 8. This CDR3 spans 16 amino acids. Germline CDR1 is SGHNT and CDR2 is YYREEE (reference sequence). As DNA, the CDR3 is TGTGCCAGCAGCTTGGTGGCGGGAGGGCCCATTGATACGCAGTATTTT. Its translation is CASSLVAGGPIDTQYF.